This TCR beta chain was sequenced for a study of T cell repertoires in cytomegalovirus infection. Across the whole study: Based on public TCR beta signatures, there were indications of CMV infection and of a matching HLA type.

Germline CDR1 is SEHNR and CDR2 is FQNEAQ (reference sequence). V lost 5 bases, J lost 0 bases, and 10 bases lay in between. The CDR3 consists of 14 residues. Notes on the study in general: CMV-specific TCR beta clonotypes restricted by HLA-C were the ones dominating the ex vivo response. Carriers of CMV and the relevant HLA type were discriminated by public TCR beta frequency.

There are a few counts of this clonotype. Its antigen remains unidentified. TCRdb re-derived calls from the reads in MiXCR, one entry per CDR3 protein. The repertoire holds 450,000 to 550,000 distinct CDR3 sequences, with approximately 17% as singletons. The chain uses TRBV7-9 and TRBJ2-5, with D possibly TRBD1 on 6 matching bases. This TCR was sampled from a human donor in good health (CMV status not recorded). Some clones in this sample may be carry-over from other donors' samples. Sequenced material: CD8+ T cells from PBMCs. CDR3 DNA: TGTGCCAGCAGCCGCGACAGGAACCAAGAGACCCAGTACTTC. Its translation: CASSRDRNQETQYF. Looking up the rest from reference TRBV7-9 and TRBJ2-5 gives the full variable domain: DTGVSQNPRHKITKRGQNVTFRCDPISEHNRLYWYRQTLGQGPEFLTYFQNEAQLEKSRLLSDRFSAERPKGSFSTLEIQRTEQGDSAMYLCASSRDRNQETQYFGPGTRLLVL.